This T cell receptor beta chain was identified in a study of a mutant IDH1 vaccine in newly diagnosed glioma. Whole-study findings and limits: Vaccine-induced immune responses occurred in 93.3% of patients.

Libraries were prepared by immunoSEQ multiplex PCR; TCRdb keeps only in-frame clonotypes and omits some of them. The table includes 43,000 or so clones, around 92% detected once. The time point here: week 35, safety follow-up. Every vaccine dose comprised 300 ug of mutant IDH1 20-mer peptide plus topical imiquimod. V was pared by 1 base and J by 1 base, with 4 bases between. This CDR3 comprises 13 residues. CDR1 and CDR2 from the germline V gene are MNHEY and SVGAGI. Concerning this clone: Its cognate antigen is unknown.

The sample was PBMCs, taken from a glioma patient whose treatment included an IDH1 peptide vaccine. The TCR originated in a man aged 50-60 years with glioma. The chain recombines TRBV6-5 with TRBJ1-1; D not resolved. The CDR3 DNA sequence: TGTGCCAGCAGTTACTTAGAGAACACTGAAGCTTTCTTT. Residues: CASSYLENTEAFF.